These 28 T cell receptor beta chains were sequenced from one sample in a study of cytomegalovirus exposure and HLA in healthy donors. The PCR ran on 60 Vbeta and 13 Jbeta primers. Assay used: immunoSEQ multiplex PCR; TCRdb lists only in-frame clones, some missing. The table shows 150,000 or so clones, with around 79% occurring only once. Sequencing input: PBMCs. Source of these receptors: a man aged 25-45 years in good health and CMV-seropositive.

This clone has a single count. The chain uses TRBV5-8 and TRBJ2-7, with 9 bases aligning to TRBD1. CDR3 length: 17 amino acids. Germline lookup yields CDR1 SGHTS and CDR2 YDEGEE. Trimming cost V 0 bases and J 6 bases; bases outside gene matches: 13. The CDR3 protein is CASSLALGTGRRSEQYF. The CDR3 DNA reads TGTGCCAGCAGCTTGGCCTTAGGGACAGGGAGAAGGAGCGAGCAGTACTTC.

The chain joins TRBV7-9 to TRBJ2-5; the match to TRBD2 covers 11 bases. J lost 1 base, V lost 7 bases, and 8 bases had no gene match. There are 16 residues in the CDR3. Per germline, CDR1 SEHNR and CDR2 FQNEAQ (reference sequence). The CDR3 loop reads CASILAGESGQETQYF. The CDR3, as DNA: TGTGCCAGCATACTAGCGGGAGAGTCAGGCCAAGAGACCCAGTACTTC. The full variable domain, with the rest looked up from reference TRBV7-9 and TRBJ2-5, is DTGVSQNPRHKITKRGQNVTFRCDPISEHNRLYWYRQTLGQGPEFLTYFQNEAQLEKSRLLSDRFSAERPKGSFSTLEIQRTEQGDSAMYLCASILAGESGQETQYFGPGTRLLVL.

The CDR3 bases are TGTGCCAGCAGGAAGGGACTAGCGGGATATGAGCAGTTCTTC. Translation gives CASRKGLAGYEQFF. V is TRBV6-5 and J is TRBJ2-1; 13 bases line up with TRBD2. V lost 6 bases to trimming and J lost 8 bases; unmatched junction nucleotides: 4. There are 14 residues in the CDR3. The germline CDR1 and CDR2 sequences are MNHEY and SVGAGI.

The count of this clone is one. The chain couples TRBV25-1 to TRBJ2-2; 7 bases fit TRBD2. The germline V gene encodes CDR1 MGHDK and CDR2 SYGVNS. V dropped 4 bases and J dropped 4; count of bases not matched to a gene: 3. The CDR3 is 14 residues long. DNA of the CDR3: TGTGCCAGCAGTGTTGGGGGGGGCACCGGGGAGCTGTTTTTT. Protein product: CASSVGGGTGELFF.

The chain employs TRBV7-8 and TRBJ1-6; D might be TRBD1 (6 bases). Germline V CDR1 and CDR2: SGHVS, FQNEAQ. With 3 bases removed from V and 7 bases from J, the gap between germline ends came to 13 bases. The CDR3 covers 15 residues. CDR3: CASSLGAGKNSPLHF. The CDR3 region has the DNA TGTGCCAGCAGCTTGGGGGCAGGAAAGAATTCACCCCTCCACTTT. The whole variable domain, filled in from reference TRBV7-8 and TRBJ1-6, reads GAGVSQSPRYKVAKRGQDVALRCDPISGHVSLFWYQQALGQGPEFLTYFQNEAQLDKSGLPSDRFFAERPEGSVSTLKIQRTQQEDSAVYLCASSLGAGKNSPLHFGNGTRLTVT.

The chain links TRBV5-4 to TRBJ2-5; no definite D call. Germline V lookup: CDR1 SGHNT, CDR2 YYREEE (reference sequence). This CDR3 comprises 13 residues. The ends were cut back, 0 bases at V and 2 bases at J, with 5 bases in the middle. The DNA of the CDR3 is TGTGCCAGCAGCTTGGCACAGCAAGAGACCCAGTACTTC. Translation gives CASSLAQQETQYF.

The genes are TRBV5-3 and TRBJ2-4, with 11 positions matching TRBD2. TRBV5-3 is known as an ORF, though its function is uncertain. Trimming took 0 bases from V and 9 from J; bases not matched to a gene: 11. The CDR3 runs 17 residues. The DNA of the CDR3 is TGTGCCAGAAGCTTGGGGAGGACTAGCGGGCTCGGGGGCATTCAGTACTTC. This gives the protein CARSLGRTSGLGGIQYF.

The V and J genes are TRBV11-1 and TRBJ2-2; D may be TRBD1 (6 bases). The CDR3 contains 13 residues. V lost 5 bases and J 5 bases, leaving 9 bases between the germline ends. The germline gives CDR1 SGHAT, CDR2 FQDESV (reference sequence). The CDR3 sequence is CASSRGQTGELFF. Here the CDR3 DNA reads TGTGCCAGCAGCCGCGGACAGACCGGGGAGCTGTTTTTT. The full variable domain, with the rest looked up from reference TRBV11-1 and TRBJ2-2, is EAEVAQSPRYKITEKSQAVAFWCDPISGHATLYWYRQILGQGPELLVQFQDESVVDDSQLPKDRFSAERLKGVDSTLKIQPAELGDSAMYLCASSRGQTGELFFGEGSRLTVL.

This chain joins TRBV11-2 and TRBJ1-3; D is perhaps TRBD1 (5 bases). V was clipped by 5 bases and J by 0 bases, with 11 bases between them. CDR3 length equals 15 residues. Germline-derived CDR1 and CDR2 are SGHAT and FQNNGV. CDR3 DNA: TGTGCCAGCAGCCTGGTGACAGACTCTGGAAACACCATATATTTT. It translates to CASSLVTDSGNTIYF.

The DNA of the CDR3 is TGTGCCAGCAGTTACTCGGGACAGTATAATGAAAAACTGTTTTTT. It is translated as CASSYSGQYNEKLFF. The chain combines TRBV6-5 with TRBJ1-4, with 7 bases aligning to TRBD1. J gave up 4 bases and V 0 bases, and 2 bases lay outside the gene matches. The CDR3 totals 15 residues. Germline CDR1 and CDR2: MNHEY and SVGAGI.

This clone was recorded only once. CDR3 in DNA: TGTGCCAGTCTCCCGGGACAGGGAATCGTCACTGAAGCTTTCTTT. Its translation: CASLPGQGIVTEAFF. V usage is TRBV25-1 and J usage is TRBJ1-1, with 9 bases that match TRBD1. With 9 bases clipped from V and 4 bases from J, the junction kept 12 bases outside the gene matches. Germline V gene data show CDR1 as MGHDK and CDR2 as SYGVNS. This CDR3 is built from 15 residues.

The J gene is TRBJ2-3, the V gene TRBV11-3; the D gene is possibly TRBD2 (6 bases). The ends were cut back, 5 bases at V and 6 bases at J, with 12 bases in the middle. The germline V gene has CDR1 SGHNT and CDR2 YENEEA. The CDR3 runs to 13 residues. The CDR3 nucleotides are TGTGCCAGCAGCCAGGCGGCGGGGGATACGCAGTATTTT. This sequence encodes CASSQAAGDTQYF.

J is TRBJ1-2 and V is TRBV2; 9 nucleotides agree with TRBD1. The CDR3 is made up of 14 amino acids. Trimming cost V 1 base and J 5 bases; bases outside gene matches: 2. Germline V gene lookup returns CDR1 SNHLY and CDR2 FYNNEI. This CDR3 reads CASSEGDRAYGYTF. The CDR3 DNA reads TGTGCCAGCAGTGAAGGGGACAGGGCGTATGGCTACACCTTC.

The V and J genes are TRBV10-3 and TRBJ1-4; 7 nucleotides match TRBD1. The CDR3 consists of 15 residues. V dropped 0 bases and J dropped 4; count of bases not matched to a gene: 2. Germline assignment: CDR1 ENHRY and CDR2 SYGVKD. The chain's CDR3 is CAISESDRDNEKLFF. The CDR3 DNA reads TGTGCCATCAGTGAGTCAGACAGGGATAATGAAAAACTGTTTTTT.

The gene calls are TRBV4-1 and TRBJ2-1, with a tentative D call TRBD2 (7 bases). This CDR3 spans 16 amino acids. CDR1 is MGHRA, CDR2 YSYEKL, per germline. Trimming cost V 0 bases and J 3 bases, with 12 bases left between them. CDR3 protein: CASSQDRGGSYNEQFF. The CDR3 bases are TGCGCCAGCAGCCAAGATAGGGGGGGGAGCTACAATGAGCAGTTCTTC.

The rearrangement uses TRBV5-1 and TRBJ1-1; possible D gene TRBD1, 5 bases. Deletions cut 0 bases from V and 3 bases from J, with 9 bases between. CDR3 length: 14 amino acids. CDR1 is SGHRS, CDR2 YFSETQ, per germline. CDR3 DNA sequence: TGCGCCAGCAGCTTGGGCCAGGGCTACACTGAAGCTTTCTTT. Amino acid sequence: CASSLGQGYTEAFF.

This chain connects TRBV6-1 to TRBJ1-1; tentatively, D is TRBD1 (6 bases). The CDR3 sequence is 15 residues long. The germline gives CDR1 MNHNS, CDR2 SASEGT. V lost 5 bases and J lost 6, with 19 bases in between. CDR3 region: CASSSGGGARPEAFF. The CDR3, as DNA: TGTGCCAGCAGTTCTGGAGGGGGGGCGCGCCCTGAAGCTTTCTTT.

The chain couples TRBV5-1 to TRBJ2-7; 7 nucleotides line up with TRBD2. The CDR3 spans 15 residues. Germline CDR1 reads SGHRS; CDR2 reads YFSETQ. V gave up 0 bases and J gave up 1 base; unmatched junction bases: 4. The CDR3 sequence is CASSLVAGPSYEQYF. CDR3 coding DNA: TGCGCCAGCAGCTTGGTAGCGGGCCCTTCCTACGAGCAGTACTTC.

This clone has a handful of counts. The gene calls are TRBV28 and TRBJ1-5; D not resolved. Trimming removed 5 bases at V and 5 bases at J, with 16 bases between. Germline V gene lookup returns CDR1 MDHEN and CDR2 SYDVKM. This CDR3 is 15 amino acids long. CDR3 loop: CASSPPGRPDQPQHF. The DNA of the CDR3 is TGTGCCAGCAGTCCCCCCGGCAGGCCTGATCAGCCCCAGCATTTT.

This clone was detected only a few times. V gene TRBV9 combines with J gene TRBJ2-5, with 9 bases aligning to TRBD2. Trimming took 1 base from V and 2 from J; bases not matched to a gene: 3. CDR3 length: 15 amino acids. The V gene's germline CDR1 is SGDLS and CDR2 YYNGEE. Here the CDR3 DNA reads TGTGCCAGCAGCGTACCCCTAGCGGGACAAGAGACCCAGTACTTC. Translated: CASSVPLAGQETQYF.

In this sample, this clone turned up a few times. This chain joins TRBV7-3 and TRBJ1-1, with D hard to call. The V end lost 0 bases, the J end lost 7 bases, and 9 bases lay between the germline ends. CDR1 is SGHTA and CDR2 is FQGTGA in the germline V gene. The CDR3 runs to 13 residues. The CDR3 bases are TGTGCCAGCAGCTTAACACCCGGAGATGAAGCTTTCTTT. It is translated as CASSLTPGDEAFF.

The chain links TRBV21-1 to TRBJ1-4. TRBV21-1 is a pseudogene locus. CDR3 length: 15 residues. The CDR3, as DNA: TGTGCCAGCCGGAAGCCGGGGGGGGGAAATGAAAAACTGTTTTTT. Its translation: CASRKPGGGNEKLFF.

This sequence joins TRBV9 and TRBJ1-6; 8 bases are shared with TRBD1. The CDR3 is 15 amino acids. After removal of 2 bases from V and 7 bases from J, the junction contained 5 bases not matched to a gene. Germline V CDR1 and CDR2: SGDLS, YYNGEE. DNA for the CDR3: TGTGCCAGCAGCGTCAGGGGGCATCTAAATTCACCCCTCCACTTT. This codes for CASSVRGHLNSPLHF.

The chain carries TRBV10-3 and TRBJ1-1, with TRBD1 matching 10 bases. Germline values: CDR1 ENHRY, CDR2 SYGVKD. V lost 5 bases and J lost 5; bases outside the gene matches: 5. This CDR3 is 14 amino acids long. CDR3 in DNA: TGTGCCATCAGTAAGACAGGGGGCGGGACTGAAGCTTTCTTT. This gives the protein CAISKTGGGTEAFF.

DNA of the CDR3: TGTGCCAGCAGCTTGCGGGAGGGCTACAATGAGCAGTTCTTC. It specifies CASSLREGYNEQFF. This rearrangement joins TRBV5-4 to TRBJ2-1; 8 positions agree with TRBD2. CDR1 is SGHNT and CDR2 is YYREEE in the germline V gene (reference sequence). The CDR3 has 14 amino acids. V was clipped by 1 base and J by 3 bases; unmatched bases: 0. Based on the CDR3 plus reference TRBV5-4 and TRBJ2-1, the full variable domain is ETGVTQSPTHLIKTRGQQVTLRCSSQSGHNTVSWYQQALGQGPQFIFQYYREEENGRGNFPPRFSGLQFPNYSSELNVNALELDDSALYLCASSLREGYNEQFFGPGTRLTVL.

This chain connects TRBV25-1 to TRBJ2-2, with 7 bases fitting TRBD1. V lost 6 bases and J lost 1; bases outside the gene matches: 8. CDR1 and CDR2 (germline): MGHDK, SYGVNS. CDR3 length: 16 amino acids. CDR3 region: CASSELQGKNTGELFF. In DNA form, the CDR3 reads TGTGCCAGCAGCGAACTACAGGGGAAGAACACCGGGGAGCTGTTTTTT.

J is TRBJ2-7 and V is TRBV10-1; 7 nucleotides agree with TRBD1. J was trimmed by 6 bases and V by 6 bases; bases with no gene match: 5. The germline CDR1 and CDR2 sequences are WNHNN and SYGVQD (reference sequence). CDR3 size: 12 residues. CDR3 bases: TGCGCCAGCAGAGACGGACAGGCCGAGCAGTACTTC. Amino acids: CASRDGQAEQYF.

The chain couples TRBV6-6 to TRBJ2-1; TRBD2 matches at 9 bases. Per germline, CDR1 MNHNY and CDR2 SVGAGI (reference sequence). With 6 bases clipped from V and 7 bases from J, the junction kept 10 bases outside the gene matches. The CDR3 length is 15 residues. CDR3 sequence: CASRGVREGGNEQFF. DNA for the CDR3: TGTGCCAGCAGGGGTGTGCGGGAGGGCGGGAATGAGCAGTTCTTC.